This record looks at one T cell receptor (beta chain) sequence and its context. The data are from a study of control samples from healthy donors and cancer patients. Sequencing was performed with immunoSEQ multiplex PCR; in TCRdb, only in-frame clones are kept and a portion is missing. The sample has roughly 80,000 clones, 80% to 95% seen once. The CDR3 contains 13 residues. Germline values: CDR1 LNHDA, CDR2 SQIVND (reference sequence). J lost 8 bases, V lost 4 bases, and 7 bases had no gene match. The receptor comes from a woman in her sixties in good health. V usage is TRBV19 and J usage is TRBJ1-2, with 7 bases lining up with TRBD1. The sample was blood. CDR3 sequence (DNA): TGTGCCAGTAGTACCCAAGGACAGGCGGGCTACACCTTC. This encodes CASSTQGQAGYTF.